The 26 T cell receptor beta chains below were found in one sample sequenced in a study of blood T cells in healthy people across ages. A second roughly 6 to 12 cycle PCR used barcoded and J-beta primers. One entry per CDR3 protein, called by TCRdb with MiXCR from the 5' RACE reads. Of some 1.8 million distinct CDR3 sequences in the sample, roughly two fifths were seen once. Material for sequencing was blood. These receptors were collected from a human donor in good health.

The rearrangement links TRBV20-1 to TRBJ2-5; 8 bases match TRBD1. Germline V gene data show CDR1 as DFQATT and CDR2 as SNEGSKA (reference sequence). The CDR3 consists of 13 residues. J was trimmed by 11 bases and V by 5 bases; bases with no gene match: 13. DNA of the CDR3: TGCAGTGCTCCGAGGACAGGGTCGAGGGAGCAGTACTTC. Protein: CSAPRTGSREQYF.

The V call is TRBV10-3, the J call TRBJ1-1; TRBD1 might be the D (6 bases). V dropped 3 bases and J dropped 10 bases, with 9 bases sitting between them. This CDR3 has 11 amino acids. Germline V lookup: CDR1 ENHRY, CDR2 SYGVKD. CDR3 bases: TGTGCCATCAGTGAACAGGGAGTAGCTTTCTTT. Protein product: CAISEQGVAFF.

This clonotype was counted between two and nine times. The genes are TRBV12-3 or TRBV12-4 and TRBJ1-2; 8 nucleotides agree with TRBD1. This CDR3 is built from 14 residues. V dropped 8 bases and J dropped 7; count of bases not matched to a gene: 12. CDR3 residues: CASVTDRGVGGYTF. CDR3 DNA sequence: TGTGCCAGCGTTACTGACAGGGGAGTTGGTGGCTACACCTTC.

The chain's CDR3 is CSVEPWDRGSSTDTQYF. DNA of the CDR3: TGCAGCGTTGAACCGTGGGACAGGGGCTCGAGCACAGATACGCAGTATTTT. V usage is TRBV29-1 and J usage is TRBJ2-3; 10 bases fit TRBD1. CDR1 and CDR2 from the germline V gene are SQVTM and ANQGSEA. This CDR3 spans 17 amino acids. V shed 2 bases, J shed 0 bases, and the junction held 8 bases outside the gene matches.

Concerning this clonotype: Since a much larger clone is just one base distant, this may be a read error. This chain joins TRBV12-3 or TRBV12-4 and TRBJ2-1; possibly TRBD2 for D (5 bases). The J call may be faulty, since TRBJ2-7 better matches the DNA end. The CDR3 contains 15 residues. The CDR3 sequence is CASSLRLASYNEQYF. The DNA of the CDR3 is TGTGCCAGCAGTTTACGGCTAGCCTCCTACAATGAGCAGTACTTC.

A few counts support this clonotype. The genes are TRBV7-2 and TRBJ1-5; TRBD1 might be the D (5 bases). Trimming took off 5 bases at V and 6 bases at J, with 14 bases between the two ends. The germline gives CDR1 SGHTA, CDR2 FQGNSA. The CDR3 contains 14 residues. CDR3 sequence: CASSLQGGRQPQHF. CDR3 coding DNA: TGTGCCAGCAGCCTCCAGGGAGGGCGTCAGCCCCAGCATTTT. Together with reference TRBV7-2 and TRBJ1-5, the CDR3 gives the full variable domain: GAGVSQSPSNKVTEKGKDVELRCDPISGHTALYWYRQSLGQGLEFLIYFQGNSAPDKSGLPSDRFSAERTGGSVSTLTIQRTQQEDSAVYLCASSLQGGRQPQHFGDGTRLSIL.

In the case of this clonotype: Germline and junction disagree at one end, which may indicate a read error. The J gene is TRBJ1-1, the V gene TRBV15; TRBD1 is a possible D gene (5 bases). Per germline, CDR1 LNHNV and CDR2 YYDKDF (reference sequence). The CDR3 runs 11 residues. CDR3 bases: TGTGCCACCAGCTTAGACAGTGAAGCATTCTTT. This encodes CATSLDSEAFF.

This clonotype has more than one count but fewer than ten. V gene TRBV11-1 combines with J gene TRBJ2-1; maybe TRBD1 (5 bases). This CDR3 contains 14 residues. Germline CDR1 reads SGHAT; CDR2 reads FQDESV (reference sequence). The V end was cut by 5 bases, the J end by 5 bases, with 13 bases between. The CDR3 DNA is TGTGCCAGCAGCCCAGGGCCGCGGCACAATGAGCAGTTCTTC. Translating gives CASSPGPRHNEQFF.

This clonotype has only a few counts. In nucleotides, the CDR3 is TGCAGTGCTGTCCGGGACAGGGGGCCAAATTCACCCCTCCACTTT. It codes for CSAVRDRGPNSPLHF. The rearrangement links TRBV20-1 to TRBJ1-6; 12 bases are a match to TRBD1. This CDR3 contains 15 residues. CDR1 is DFQATT, CDR2 SNEGSKA, per germline (reference sequence). V lost 5 bases and J lost 7; bases outside the gene matches: 6.

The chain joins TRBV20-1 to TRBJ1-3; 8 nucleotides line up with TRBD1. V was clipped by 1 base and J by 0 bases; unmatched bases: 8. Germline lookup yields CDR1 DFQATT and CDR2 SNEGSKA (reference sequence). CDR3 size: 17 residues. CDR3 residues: CSARVGTGLSSGNTIYF. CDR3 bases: TGCAGTGCTAGAGTGGGGACAGGCCTTAGCTCTGGAAACACCATATATTTT.

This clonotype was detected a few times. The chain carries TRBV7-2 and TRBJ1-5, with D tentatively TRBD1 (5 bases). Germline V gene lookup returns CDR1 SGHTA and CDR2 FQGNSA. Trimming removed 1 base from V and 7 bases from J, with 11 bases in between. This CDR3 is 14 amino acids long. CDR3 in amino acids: CASSLDGAGQPQHF. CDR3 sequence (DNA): TGTGCCAGCAGCTTAGATGGGGCAGGACAGCCCCAGCATTTT. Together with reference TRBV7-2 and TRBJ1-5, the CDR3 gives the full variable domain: GAGVSQSPSNKVTEKGKDVELRCDPISGHTALYWYRQSLGQGLEFLIYFQGNSAPDKSGLPSDRFSAERTGGSVSTLTIQRTQQEDSAVYLCASSLDGAGQPQHFGDGTRLSIL.

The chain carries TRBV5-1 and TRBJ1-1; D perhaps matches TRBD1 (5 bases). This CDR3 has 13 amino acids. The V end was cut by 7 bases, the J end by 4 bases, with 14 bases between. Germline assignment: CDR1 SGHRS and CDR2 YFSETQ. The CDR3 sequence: CASHDGTATEAFF. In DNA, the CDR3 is TGCGCCAGCCATGACGGGACGGCCACTGAAGCTTTCTTT.

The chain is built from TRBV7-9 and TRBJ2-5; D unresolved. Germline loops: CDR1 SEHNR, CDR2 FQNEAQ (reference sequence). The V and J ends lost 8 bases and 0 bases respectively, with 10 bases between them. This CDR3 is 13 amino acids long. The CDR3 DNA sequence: TGTGCCAGCGTGTCAGTTAACCAAGAGACCCAGTACTTC. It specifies CASVSVNQETQYF.

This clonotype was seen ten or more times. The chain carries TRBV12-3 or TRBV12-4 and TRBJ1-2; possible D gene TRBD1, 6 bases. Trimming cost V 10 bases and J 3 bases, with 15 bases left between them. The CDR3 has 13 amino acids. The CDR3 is CATTPGADYGYTF. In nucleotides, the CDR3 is TGTGCCACCACCCCGGGGGCGGACTATGGCTACACCTTC.

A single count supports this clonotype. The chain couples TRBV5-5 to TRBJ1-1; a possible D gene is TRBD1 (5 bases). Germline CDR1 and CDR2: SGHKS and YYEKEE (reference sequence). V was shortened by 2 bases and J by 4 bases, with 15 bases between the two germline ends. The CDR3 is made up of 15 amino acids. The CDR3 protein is CASSLSTGIGTEAFF. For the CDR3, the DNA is TGTGCCAGCAGCTTATCTACAGGAATCGGCACTGAAGCTTTCTTT. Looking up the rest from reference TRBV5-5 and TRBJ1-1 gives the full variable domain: DAGVTQSPTHLIKTRGQQVTLRCSPISGHKSVSWYQQVLGQGPQFIFQYYEKEERGRGNFPDRFSARQFPNYSSELNVNALLLGDSALYLCASSLSTGIGTEAFFGQGTRLTVV.

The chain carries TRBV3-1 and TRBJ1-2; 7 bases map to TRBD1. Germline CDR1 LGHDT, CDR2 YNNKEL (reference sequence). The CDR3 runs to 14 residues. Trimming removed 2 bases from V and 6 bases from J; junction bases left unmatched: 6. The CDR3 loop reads CASSQIPGGDGYTF. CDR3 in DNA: TGTGCCAGCAGCCAAATCCCAGGGGGAGATGGCTACACCTTC. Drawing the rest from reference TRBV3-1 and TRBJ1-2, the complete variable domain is DTAVSQTPKYLVTQMGNDKSIKCEQNLGHDTMYWYKQDSKKFLKIMFSYNNKELIINETVPNRFSPKSPDKAHLNLHINSLELGDSAVYFCASSQIPGGDGYTFGSGTRLTVV.

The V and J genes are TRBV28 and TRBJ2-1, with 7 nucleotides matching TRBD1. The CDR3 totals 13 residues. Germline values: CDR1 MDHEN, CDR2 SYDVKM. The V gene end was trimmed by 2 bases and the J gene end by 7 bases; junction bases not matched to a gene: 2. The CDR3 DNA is TGTGCCAGCAGTTTAAGGGGGCCTAATGAGCAGTTCTTC. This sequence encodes CASSLRGPNEQFF.

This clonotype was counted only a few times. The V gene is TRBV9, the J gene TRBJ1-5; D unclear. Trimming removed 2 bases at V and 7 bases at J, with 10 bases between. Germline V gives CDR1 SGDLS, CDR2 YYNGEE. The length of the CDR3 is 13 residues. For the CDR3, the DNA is TGTGCCAGCAGCGTGGGAGAAGGACAGCCCCAGCATTTT. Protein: CASSVGEGQPQHF.

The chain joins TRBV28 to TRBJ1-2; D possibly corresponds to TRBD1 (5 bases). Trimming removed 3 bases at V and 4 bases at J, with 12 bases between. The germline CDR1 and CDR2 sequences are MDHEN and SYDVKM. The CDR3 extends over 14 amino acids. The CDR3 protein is CASSFETAPYGYTF. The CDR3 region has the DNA TGTGCCAGCAGTTTTGAGACAGCACCCTATGGCTACACCTTC.

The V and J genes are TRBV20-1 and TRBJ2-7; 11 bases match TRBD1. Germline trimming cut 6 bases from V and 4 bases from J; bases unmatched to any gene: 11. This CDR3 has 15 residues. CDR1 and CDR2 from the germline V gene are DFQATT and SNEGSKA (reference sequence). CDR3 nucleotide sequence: TGCAGTGCCCACACGCCACGGGACAGGGGGTACGAGCAGTACTTC. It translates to CSAHTPRDRGYEQYF.

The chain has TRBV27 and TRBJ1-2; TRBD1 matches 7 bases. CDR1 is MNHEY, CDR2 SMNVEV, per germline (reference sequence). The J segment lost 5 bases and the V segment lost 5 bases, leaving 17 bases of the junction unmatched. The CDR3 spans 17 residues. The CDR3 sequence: CASSPRIRTGGGYGYTF. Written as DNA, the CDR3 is TGTGCCAGCAGTCCCAGGATTAGGACAGGCGGCGGGTATGGCTACACCTTC.

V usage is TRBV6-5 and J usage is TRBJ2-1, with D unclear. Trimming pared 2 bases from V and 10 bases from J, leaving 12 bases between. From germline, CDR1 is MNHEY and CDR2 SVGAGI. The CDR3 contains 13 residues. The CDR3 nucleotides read TGTGCCAGCAGTTACACCCTCGGCAGCGAGCAGTTCTTC. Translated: CASSYTLGSEQFF.

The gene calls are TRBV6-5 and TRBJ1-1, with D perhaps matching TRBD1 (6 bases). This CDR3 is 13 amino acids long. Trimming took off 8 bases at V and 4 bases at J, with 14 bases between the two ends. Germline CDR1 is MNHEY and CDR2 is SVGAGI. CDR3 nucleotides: TGTGCCAGCCGACAGGCGGAAAGCACTGAAGCTTTCTTT. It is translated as CASRQAESTEAFF.

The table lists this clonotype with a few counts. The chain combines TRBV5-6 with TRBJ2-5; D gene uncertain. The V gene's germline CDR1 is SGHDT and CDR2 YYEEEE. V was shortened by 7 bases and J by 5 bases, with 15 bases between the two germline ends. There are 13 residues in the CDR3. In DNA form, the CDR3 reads TGTGCCAGCGTAGGTAGGGCCATGGAGACCCAGTACTTC. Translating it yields CASVGRAMETQYF.

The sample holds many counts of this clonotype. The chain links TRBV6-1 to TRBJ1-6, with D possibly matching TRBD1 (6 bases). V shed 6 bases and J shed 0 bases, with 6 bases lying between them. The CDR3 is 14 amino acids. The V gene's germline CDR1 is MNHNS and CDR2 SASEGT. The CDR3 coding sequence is TGTGCCAGCAGCAGGGGCTCCTATAATTCACCCCTCCACTTT. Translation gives CASSRGSYNSPLHF.

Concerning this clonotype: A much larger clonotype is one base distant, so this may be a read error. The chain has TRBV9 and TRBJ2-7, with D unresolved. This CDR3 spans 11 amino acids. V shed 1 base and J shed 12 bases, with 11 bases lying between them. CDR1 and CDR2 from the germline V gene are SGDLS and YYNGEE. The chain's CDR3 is CASSVTETRYF. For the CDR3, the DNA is TGTGCCAGCAGCGTAACGGAGACCCGGTACTTC. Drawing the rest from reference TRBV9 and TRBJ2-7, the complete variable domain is DSGVTQTPKHLITATGQRVTLRCSPRSGDLSVYWYQQSLDQGLQFLIQYYNGEERAKGNILERFSAQQFPDLHSELNLSSLELGDSALYFCASSVTETRYFGPGTRLTVT.